This TCR beta chain came from a study of blood T cells in healthy people across ages. General study results and limits: Estimates of diversity drawn from one million T cells were considered underestimates.

For this clonotype: The antigen remains undetermined.

Primed by a sample-barcoded 5' primer and a J-beta primer mix, a second PCR proceeded for about 6 to 11 cycles. Through a template-switch adaptor with 12 random nucleotides, each cDNA molecule received a tag. All samples gave at least 2.5 million CDR3-containing paired-end reads. TCRdb processed the 5' RACE reads anew with MiXCR; each CDR3 protein has one entry. The data show about 720,000 distinct CDR3 sequences, approximately 25% seen once. Germline-derived CDR1 and CDR2 are MDHEN and SYDVKM. The CDR3 is 15 residues long. The ends were cut back, 7 bases at V and 4 bases at J, with 19 bases in the middle. The same sample was also used in a study of T cells of mothers and their children.

The chain has TRBV28 and TRBJ1-2; D unclear. Sequenced sample: blood. This TCR was sampled from a boy aged 5-17 years in good health. In nucleotides, the CDR3 is TGTGCCAGCACCCTAATTGTGAGTGGGGTCTATGGCTACACCTTC. Protein: CASTLIVSGVYGYTF.